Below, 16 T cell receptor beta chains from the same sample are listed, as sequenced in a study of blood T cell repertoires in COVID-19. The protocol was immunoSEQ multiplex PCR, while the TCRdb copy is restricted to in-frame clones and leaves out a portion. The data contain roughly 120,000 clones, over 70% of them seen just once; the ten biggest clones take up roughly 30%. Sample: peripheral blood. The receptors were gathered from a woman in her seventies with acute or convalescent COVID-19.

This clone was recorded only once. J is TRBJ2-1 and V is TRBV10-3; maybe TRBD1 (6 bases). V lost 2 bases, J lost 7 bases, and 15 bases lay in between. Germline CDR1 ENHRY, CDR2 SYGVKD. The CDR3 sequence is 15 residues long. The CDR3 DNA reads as TGTGCCATCAGTGAGGTAAGGGGGACGGCAAATGAGCAGTTCTTC. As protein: CAISEVRGTANEQFF.

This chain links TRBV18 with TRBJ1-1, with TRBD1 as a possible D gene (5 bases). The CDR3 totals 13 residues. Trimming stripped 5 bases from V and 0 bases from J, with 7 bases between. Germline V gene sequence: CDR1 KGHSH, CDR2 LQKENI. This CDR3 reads CASSSTVNTEAFF. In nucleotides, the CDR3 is TGTGCCAGCTCATCGACAGTGAACACTGAAGCTTTCTTT.

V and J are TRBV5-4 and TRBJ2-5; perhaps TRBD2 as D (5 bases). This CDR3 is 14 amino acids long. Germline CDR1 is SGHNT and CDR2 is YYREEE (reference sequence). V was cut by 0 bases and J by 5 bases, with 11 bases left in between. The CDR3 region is CASSLGDWRETQYF. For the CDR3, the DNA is TGTGCCAGCAGCTTGGGTGATTGGAGGGAGACCCAGTACTTC.

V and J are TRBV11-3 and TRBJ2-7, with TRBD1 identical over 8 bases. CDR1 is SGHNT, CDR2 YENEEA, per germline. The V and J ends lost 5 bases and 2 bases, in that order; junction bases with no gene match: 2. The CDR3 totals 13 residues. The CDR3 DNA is TGTGCCAGCAGCGACAGGGGCACCTACGAGCAGTACTTC. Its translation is CASSDRGTYEQYF.

CDR3 amino acids: CASSRQGAQETQYF. CDR3 DNA sequence: TGTGCCAGCAGCCGGCAGGGGGCCCAAGAGACCCAGTACTTC. The V call is TRBV7-2, the J call TRBJ2-5, with 8 positions matching TRBD1. CDR1 is SGHTA, CDR2 FQGNSA, per germline. The V gene end was trimmed by 5 bases and the J gene end by 1 base; junction bases not matched to a gene: 3. The CDR3 runs 14 residues.

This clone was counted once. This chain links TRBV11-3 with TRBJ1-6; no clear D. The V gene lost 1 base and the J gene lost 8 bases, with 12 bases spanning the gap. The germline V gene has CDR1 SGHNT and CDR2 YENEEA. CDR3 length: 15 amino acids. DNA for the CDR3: TGTGCCAGCAGCTTAGGAGGTTCCGGGGATTCACCCCTCCACTTT. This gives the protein CASSLGGSGDSPLHF.

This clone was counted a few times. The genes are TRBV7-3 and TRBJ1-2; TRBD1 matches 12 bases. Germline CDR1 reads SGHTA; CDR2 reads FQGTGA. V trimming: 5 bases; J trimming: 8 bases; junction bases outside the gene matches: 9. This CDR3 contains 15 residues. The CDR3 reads CASSTDTGTGGGYTF. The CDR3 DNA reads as TGTGCCAGCAGCACGGATACCGGGACAGGGGGCGGCTACACCTTC.

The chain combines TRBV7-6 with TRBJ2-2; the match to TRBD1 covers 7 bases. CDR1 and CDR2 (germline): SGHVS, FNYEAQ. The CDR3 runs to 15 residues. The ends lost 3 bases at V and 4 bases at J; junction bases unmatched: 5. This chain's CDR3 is CASSFTGAGTGELFF. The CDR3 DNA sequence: TGTGCCAGCAGCTTTACAGGGGCGGGCACCGGGGAGCTGTTTTTT.

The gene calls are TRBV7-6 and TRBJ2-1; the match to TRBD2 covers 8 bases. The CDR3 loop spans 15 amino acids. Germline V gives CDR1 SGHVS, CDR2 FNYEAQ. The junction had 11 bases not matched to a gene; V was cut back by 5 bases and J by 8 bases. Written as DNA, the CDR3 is TGTGCCAGCAGCCCCACTCGCGGGGGGCCCTATGAGCAGTTCTTC. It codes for CASSPTRGGPYEQFF.

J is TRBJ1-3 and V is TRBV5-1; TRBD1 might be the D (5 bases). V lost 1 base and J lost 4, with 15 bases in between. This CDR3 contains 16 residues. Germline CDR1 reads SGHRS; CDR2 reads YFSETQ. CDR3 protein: CASSLSGRVGGNTIYF. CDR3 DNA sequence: TGCGCCAGCAGCTTGTCGGGCAGGGTGGGAGGAAACACCATATATTTT.

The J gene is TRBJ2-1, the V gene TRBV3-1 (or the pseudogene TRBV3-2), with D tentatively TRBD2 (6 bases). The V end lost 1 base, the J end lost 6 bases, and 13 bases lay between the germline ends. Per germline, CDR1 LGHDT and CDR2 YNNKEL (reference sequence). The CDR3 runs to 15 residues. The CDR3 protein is CASSQAALAGNEQFF. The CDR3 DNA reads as TGTGCCAGCAGCCAAGCGGCACTAGCAGGCAATGAGCAGTTCTTC.

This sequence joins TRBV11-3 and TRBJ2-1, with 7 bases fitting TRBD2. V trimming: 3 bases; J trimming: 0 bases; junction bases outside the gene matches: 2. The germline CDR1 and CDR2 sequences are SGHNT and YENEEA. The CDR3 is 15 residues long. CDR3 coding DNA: TGTGCCAGCAGCTTCGTAGCGGGCTCCTACAATGAGCAGTTCTTC. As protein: CASSFVAGSYNEQFF.

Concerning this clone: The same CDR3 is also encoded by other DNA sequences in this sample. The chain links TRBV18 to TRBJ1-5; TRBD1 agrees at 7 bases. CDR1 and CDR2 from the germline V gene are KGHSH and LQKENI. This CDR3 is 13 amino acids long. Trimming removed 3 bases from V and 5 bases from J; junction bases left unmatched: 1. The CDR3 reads CASSPGTDQPQHF. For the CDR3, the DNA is TGTGCCAGCTCACCGGGGACAGATCAGCCCCAGCATTTT.

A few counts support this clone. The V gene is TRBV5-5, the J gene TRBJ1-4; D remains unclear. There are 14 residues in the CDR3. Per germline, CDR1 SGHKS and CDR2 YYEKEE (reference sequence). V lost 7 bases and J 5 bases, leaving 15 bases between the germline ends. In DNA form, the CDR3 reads TGTGCCAGCGGTTTTACATCGGGGAATGAAAAACTGTTTTTT. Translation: CASGFTSGNEKLFF.

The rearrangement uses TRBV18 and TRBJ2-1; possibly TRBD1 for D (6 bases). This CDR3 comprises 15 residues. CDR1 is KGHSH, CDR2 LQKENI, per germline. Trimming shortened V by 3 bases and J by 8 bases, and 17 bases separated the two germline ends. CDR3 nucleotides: TGTGCCAGCTCACCGGGGGCGGCTCGTCGGGATGAGCAGTTCTTC. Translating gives CASSPGAARRDEQFF.

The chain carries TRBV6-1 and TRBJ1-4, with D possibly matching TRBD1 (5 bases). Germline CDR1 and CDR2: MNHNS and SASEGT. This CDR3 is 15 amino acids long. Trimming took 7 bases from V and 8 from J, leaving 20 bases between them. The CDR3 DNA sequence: TGTGCCAGCATCGCAAGTCGGGGGGGGAGGGAAAAACTGTTTTTT. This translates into CASIASRGGREKLFF.